This T cell receptor (beta chain) was documented in a study of T cells after yellow fever vaccination. Regarding the study as a whole: Abundant bulk-derived clonotypes could contaminate FACS-sorted repertoires.

Conversion of TCR transcripts into cDNA relied on 5'RACE template switching, which added a universal primer site and UMIs. TCRdb re-called the 5' RACE reads through MiXCR, storing one row per CDR3 protein. This sample has 150,000 to 200,000 distinct CDR3 sequences, with roughly 6.2% found just once. The CDR3 is 15 residues long. In regard to this clonotype: Its antigen remains unknown.

The receptor was isolated from a young man who received the YFV17D yellow fever vaccine. The source material was CD4+ T cells sorted from PBMCs, sampled on the day of the first yellow fever vaccination. This chain joins TRBV21-1 and TRBJ2-7; the D segment call TRBD2 is taken from the table without a DNA check. TRBV21-1 corresponds to a pseudogene. The CDR3 sequence: CASRPKEPSGYEQYV. CDR3 bases: TGTGCCAGCAGACCTAAGGAGCCTAGCGGCTACGAGCAGTACGTC.